This TCR beta chain was observed in a study of T cell changes during pregnancy in multiple sclerosis. Clones were sequenced by immunoSEQ multiplex PCR, and TCRdb holds only the in-frame ones, with some missing. Of roughly 27,000 clones in the sample, over 75% were seen once. Deletions cut 3 bases from V and 0 bases from J, with 3 bases between. Germline loops: CDR1 SGHDT, CDR2 YYEEEE. The CDR3 totals 12 residues. The chain combines TRBV5-6 with TRBJ1-1, with no clear D. This clonotype was obtained from a female donor with multiple sclerosis, enrolled in a pregnancy study. The starting material was CD8+ T cells from peripheral blood mononuclear cells, obtained after pregnancy. The CDR3 is CASSYMNTEAFF. CDR3 nucleotide sequence: TGTGCCAGCAGCTACATGAACACTGAAGCTTTCTTT.